This T cell receptor beta chain was recorded in a study of blood T cell repertoires in COVID-19. Whole-study context: The analysed material was cDNA or gDNA that came from T cells, B-cell-depleted T cells, or PBMCs.

Here immunoSEQ multiplex PCR was the method, and the copy in TCRdb shows in-frame clones only, minus some. The data show around 190,000 clones, approximately 86% seen once. This CDR3 contains 13 residues. V was shortened by 6 bases and J by 3 bases, with 11 bases between the two germline ends. The germline V gene has CDR1 GTSNPN and CDR2 SVGIG (reference sequence). This rearrangement joins TRBV30 to TRBJ2-2; possible D gene TRBD2, 6 bases. The sequencing input was PBMCs or T cells enriched from blood (not recorded which). The source of this sequence is a woman in her thirties or forties in a cohort exposed to, infected with or recovered from COVID-19 (not recorded which). The CDR3 loop reads CACVSGDTGELFF. The CDR3 region has the DNA TGTGCCTGTGTGTCGGGAGACACCGGGGAGCTGTTTTTT.